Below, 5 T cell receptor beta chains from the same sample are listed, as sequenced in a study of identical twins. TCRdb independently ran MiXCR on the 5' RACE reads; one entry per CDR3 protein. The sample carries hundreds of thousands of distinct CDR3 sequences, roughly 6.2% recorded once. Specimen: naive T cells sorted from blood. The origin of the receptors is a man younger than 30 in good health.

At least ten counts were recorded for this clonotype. CDR3 sequence: CASSKNAPNTEAFF. CDR3 DNA: TGTGCCAGCAGCAAAAACGCCCCGAACACTGAAGCTTTCTTT. V gene TRBV21-1 combines with J gene TRBJ1-1; the table gives TRBD1 as D, unverified against the DNA. TRBV21-1 is classified as a pseudogene. The CDR3 spans 14 residues.

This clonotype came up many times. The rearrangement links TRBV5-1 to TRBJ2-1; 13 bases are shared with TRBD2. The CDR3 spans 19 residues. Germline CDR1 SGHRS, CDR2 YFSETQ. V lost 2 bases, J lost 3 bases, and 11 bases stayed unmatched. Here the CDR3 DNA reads TGCGCCAGCAGCTTCCTGCAGGGATGGACTAGCGGGAGCTACAATGAGCAGTTCTTC. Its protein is CASSFLQGWTSGSYNEQFF.

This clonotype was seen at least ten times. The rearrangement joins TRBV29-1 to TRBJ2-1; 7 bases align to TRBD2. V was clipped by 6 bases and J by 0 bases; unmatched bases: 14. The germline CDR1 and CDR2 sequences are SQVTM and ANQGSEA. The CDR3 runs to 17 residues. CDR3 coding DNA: TGCAGCGTCTCCCGGGGGAGGGTAGGTACCTCCTACAATGAGCAGTTCTTC. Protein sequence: CSVSRGRVGTSYNEQFF.

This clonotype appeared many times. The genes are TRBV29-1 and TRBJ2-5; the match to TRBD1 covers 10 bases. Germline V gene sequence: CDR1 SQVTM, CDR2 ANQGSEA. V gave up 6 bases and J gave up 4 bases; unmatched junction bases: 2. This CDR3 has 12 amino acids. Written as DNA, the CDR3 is TGCAGCGTGACAGGGGGCATAGAGACCCAGTACTTC. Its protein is CSVTGGIETQYF. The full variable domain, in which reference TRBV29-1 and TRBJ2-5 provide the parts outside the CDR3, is SAVISQKPSRDICQRGTSLTIQCQVDSQVTMMFWYRQQPGQSLTLIATANQGSEATYESGFVIDKFPISRPNLTFSTLTVSNMSPEDSSIYLCSVTGGIETQYFGPGTRLLVL.

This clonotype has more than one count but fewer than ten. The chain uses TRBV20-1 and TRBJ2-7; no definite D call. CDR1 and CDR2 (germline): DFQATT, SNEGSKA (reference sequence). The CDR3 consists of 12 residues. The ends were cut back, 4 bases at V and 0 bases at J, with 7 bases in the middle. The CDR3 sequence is CSATETSYEQYF. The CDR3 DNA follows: TGCAGTGCTACGGAAACCTCCTACGAGCAGTACTTC.